This T cell receptor beta chain was captured in a study of blood T cell repertoires in COVID-19. In the study overall: The study drew acute and convalescent COVID-19 samples from the United States, Italy and Spain.

The V and J ends lost 5 bases and 6 bases respectively, with 13 bases between them. The CDR3 has 14 residues. Germline values: CDR1 SEHNR, CDR2 FQNEAQ (reference sequence). The assay was immunoSEQ multiplex PCR, and TCRdb's table has in-frame clones only and misses some. The sample holds over 15,000 clones, about 81% seen once. The sample was peripheral blood. This clonotype originated in a man aged 40-50 years with active or convalescent COVID-19. J is TRBJ2-2 and V is TRBV7-9; tentative D call: TRBD2 (6 bases). CDR3 coding DNA: TGTGCCAGCAGCCCTACGGGGGAGCCCGGGGAGCTGTTTTTT. It translates to CASSPTGEPGELFF.